The 28 T cell receptor beta chains in this list originate from one sample, sequenced in a study of cytomegalovirus exposure and HLA in healthy donors. Use of 60 Vbeta and 13 Jbeta primers characterized the PCR. Assay: immunoSEQ multiplex PCR; the TCRdb copy retains only in-frame clones and omits some. Counted here are under 40,000 clones, approximately 91% occurring once; the ten biggest clones make up approximately 2.6%. Sequences were obtained from PBMCs. All receptors come from a woman aged 18-29 years in good health and CMV-seronegative.

The V call is TRBV18, the J call TRBJ2-7; 7 bases map to TRBD2. CDR3 length: 15 residues. The V and J ends lost 2 bases and 1 base, in that order; junction bases with no gene match: 5. The V gene's germline CDR1 is KGHSH and CDR2 LQKENI. This CDR3 is CASSPGSGLSYEQYF. CDR3 nucleotides: TGTGCCAGCTCACCAGGTAGCGGGTTGTCCTACGAGCAGTACTTC.

The rearrangement joins TRBV4-2 to TRBJ2-2, with a possible D match to TRBD1 (6 bases). This CDR3 has 18 amino acids. Trimming cost V 0 bases and J 0 bases, with 14 bases left between them. Per germline, CDR1 LGHNA and CDR2 YNFKEQ. The CDR3 coding sequence is TGTGCCAGCAGCCAAGAGTCTCAGGGGAGCGCGAACACCGGGGAGCTGTTTTTT. Protein: CASSQESQGSANTGELFF.

This clone was observed a few times. The rearrangement joins TRBV11-2 to TRBJ2-5; 9 bases line up with TRBD1. The DNA end favors TRBJ2-7, so the J call may be wrong. The CDR3 contains 17 residues. Germline loops: CDR1 SGHAT, CDR2 FQNNGV. The CDR3 nucleotides are TGTGCCAGCAGCCCACTCGGTCGGGACAGGGATCTCTACGAGCAGTACTTC. This sequence encodes CASSPLGRDRDLYEQYF.

A word on this clone: The junction and the germline gene differ at one end; a read error may be behind it. The chain employs TRBV28 and TRBJ2-3; 9 nucleotides line up with TRBD2. This CDR3 is built from 17 residues. Per germline, CDR1 MDHEN and CDR2 SYDVKM. CDR3 nucleotides: TGTGCCAGCAGGTTATTGGTCGCGGGAGGGCAGGGAGATACGCAGTATTTT. Amino acids: CASRLLVAGGQGDTQYF.

This rearrangement joins TRBV11-2 to TRBJ2-1; D is possibly TRBD2 (6 bases). CDR3 length equals 15 residues. CDR1 and CDR2 (germline): SGHAT, FQNNGV. The V and J ends lost 6 bases and 10 bases respectively, with 22 bases between them. Written as DNA, the CDR3 is TGTGCCAGCAGTCGAGGGGTCGGGAGCTATGTGGAGCAGTTCTTC. This codes for CASSRGVGSYVEQFF. The full variable domain, with the rest looked up from reference TRBV11-2 and TRBJ2-1, is EAGVAQSPRYKIIEKRQSVAFWCNPISGHATLYWYQQILGQGPKLLIQFQNNGVVDDSQLPKDRFSAERLKGVDSTLKIQPAKLEDSAVYLCASSRGVGSYVEQFFGPGTRLTVL.

This clone was counted a few times. The chain uses TRBV28 and TRBJ2-1; D not resolved. V was clipped by 5 bases and J by 1 base, with 6 bases between them. Looked up from germline, CDR1 is MDHEN and CDR2 is SYDVKM. The CDR3 consists of 13 residues. Here the CDR3 DNA reads TGTGCCAGCAGTCGCAGATCCTACAATGAGCAGTTCTTC. Protein sequence: CASSRRSYNEQFF.

The chain carries TRBV9 and TRBJ2-5, with 10 nucleotides matching TRBD1. The J call may be wrong; the DNA end is better matched by TRBJ2-7. The CDR3 consists of 14 residues. CDR1 is SGDLS and CDR2 is YYNGEE in the germline V gene. The CDR3 DNA reads as TGTGCCAGCACCCCCGGACAGGGGGTCCACGAGCAGTACTTC. Encoded protein: CASTPGQGVHEQYF.

This rearrangement joins TRBV29-1 to TRBJ2-5, with TRBD2 matching over 8 bases. J was trimmed by 3 bases and V by 1 base; bases with no gene match: 4. The CDR3 is 14 residues long. Germline V lookup: CDR1 SQVTM, CDR2 ANQGSEA. The CDR3 is CSVEGLAGEETQYF. CDR3 in DNA: TGCAGCGTTGAAGGGCTAGCGGGCGAAGAGACCCAGTACTTC.

This chain uses TRBV7-7 with TRBJ1-3; D unresolved. The J call may be wrong; the DNA end is better matched by TRBJ2-2. Germline values: CDR1 SSHAT, CDR2 FNYEAQ (reference sequence). The CDR3 contains 12 residues. CDR3: CASSFETGELFF. As DNA, the CDR3 is TGTGCCAGCAGCTTCGAGACCGGGGAGCTGTTTTTT.

The V call is TRBV5-4, the J call TRBJ2-2; a possible D gene is TRBD2 (6 bases). V was clipped by 6 bases and J by 2 bases, with 20 bases between them. The CDR3 runs to 17 residues. CDR1 SGHNT and CDR2 YYREEE come from the germline V gene (reference sequence). The CDR3 bases are TGTGCCAGCACCGTCCCCGATAGCGGACGTAACACCGGGGAGCTGTTTTTT. Its translation: CASTVPDSGRNTGELFF. The variable domain in full, with the rest retrieved from reference TRBV5-4 and TRBJ2-2, is ETGVTQSPTHLIKTRGQQVTLRCSSQSGHNTVSWYQQALGQGPQFIFQYYREEENGRGNFPPRFSGLQFPNYSSELNVNALELDDSALYLCASTVPDSGRNTGELFFGEGSRLTVL.

V and J are TRBV29-1 and TRBJ2-2; D ambiguous. Looked up from germline, CDR1 is SQVTM and CDR2 is ANQGSEA. Trimming took 8 bases from V and 4 from J, leaving 11 bases between them. The CDR3 contains 12 residues. CDR3 sequence (DNA): TGCAGCTCCATCGGTGGCACCGGGGAGCTGTTTTTT. This sequence encodes CSSIGGTGELFF.

This chain links TRBV28 with TRBJ2-7; 7 nucleotides match TRBD2. Losses at the gene ends were 6 bases for V and 2 bases for J; bases not matched to a gene: 10. The CDR3 contains 15 residues. The V gene's germline CDR1 is MDHEN and CDR2 SYDVKM. CDR3: CASSRWTSSTYEQYF. The CDR3 DNA follows: TGTGCCAGCAGCCGATGGACTAGTTCCACCTACGAGCAGTACTTC.

The chain has TRBV5-1 and TRBJ2-5, with 7 bases that match TRBD2. The J call is doubtful: the DNA matches TRBJ2-7 better. Germline loops: CDR1 SGHRS, CDR2 YFSETQ. The CDR3 spans 14 residues. In DNA, the CDR3 is TGCGCCAGCAGCCCCCAGCGGGAAGGTCTCGAGCAGTACTTC. It is translated as CASSPQREGLEQYF.

The genes are TRBV9 and TRBJ2-3; tentative D call: TRBD1 (6 bases). Germline V gene lookup returns CDR1 SGDLS and CDR2 YYNGEE. The CDR3 sequence is 16 residues long. V dropped 3 bases and J dropped 4 bases, with 18 bases sitting between them. The CDR3 sequence is CASSAHRAPSPDTQYF. The CDR3 DNA follows: TGTGCCAGCAGCGCGCACAGGGCCCCCAGCCCAGATACGCAGTATTTT.

The DNA for the CDR3 is TGCGCCAGCAGCTCCATGGTACAGGGGATCCGAAGCGGCACTGAAGCTTTCTTT. It is translated as CASSSMVQGIRSGTEAFF. V is TRBV5-1 and J is TRBJ1-1, with 7 bases matching TRBD1. The CDR3 spans 18 residues. The trim removed 3 bases at V and 4 bases at J, leaving 18 bases unmatched. Germline CDR1 is SGHRS and CDR2 is YFSETQ.

This rearrangement joins TRBV6-5 to TRBJ2-1; TRBD2 matches 8 bases. Germline-derived CDR1 and CDR2 are MNHEY and SVGAGI. The junction had 6 bases not matched to a gene; V was cut back by 0 bases and J by 5 bases. The length of the CDR3 is 16 residues. CDR3 amino acids: CASSYSGSGSHNEQFF. In DNA form, the CDR3 reads TGTGCCAGCAGTTACTCCGGCAGCGGGAGCCACAATGAGCAGTTCTTC.

The CDR3 is CASSSGGLWTGSYEQYF. CDR3 bases: TGTGCCAGCAGCTCAGGGGGGTTATGGACAGGGTCCTACGAGCAGTACTTC. This chain joins TRBV7-2 and TRBJ2-7; 8 bases line up with TRBD1. Unmatched junction bases numbered 12, after V lost 4 bases and J lost 1 base. The germline V gene has CDR1 SGHTA and CDR2 FQGNSA. This CDR3 region has 17 residues. The entire variable domain, with the rest obtained from reference TRBV7-2 and TRBJ2-7, is as follows: GAGVSQSPSNKVTEKGKDVELRCDPISGHTALYWYRQSLGQGLEFLIYFQGNSAPDKSGLPSDRFSAERTGGSVSTLTIQRTQQEDSAVYLCASSSGGLWTGSYEQYFGPGTRLTVT.

The chain joins TRBV5-1 to TRBJ2-2; TRBD2 matches at 11 bases. The CDR3 has 18 residues. Germline V gives CDR1 SGHRS, CDR2 YFSETQ. With 4 bases clipped from V and 4 bases from J, the junction kept 12 bases outside the gene matches. CDR3 DNA: TGCGCCAGCAGCCCCAATCTAGCGGGAGGCTACAGCACCGGGGAGCTGTTTTTT. It specifies CASSPNLAGGYSTGELFF.

This clone was detected only once. The genes are TRBV11-2 and TRBJ2-7; TRBD2 agrees at 8 bases. The junction had 7 bases not matched to a gene; V was cut back by 0 bases and J by 0 bases. Germline loops: CDR1 SGHAT, CDR2 FQNNGV. The CDR3 is made up of 17 amino acids. CDR3 sequence (DNA): TGTGCCAGCAGCTTAGATCGTCAGCGGGGGAGCTCCTACGAGCAGTACTTC. Protein: CASSLDRQRGSSYEQYF.

This CDR3 reads CASSESGSPPDTQYF. CDR3 DNA sequence: TGTGCCAGCAGTGAGAGCGGGAGCCCTCCCGATACGCAGTATTTT. The V gene is TRBV27, the J gene TRBJ2-3; the match to TRBD2 covers 8 bases. With 5 bases clipped from V and 6 bases from J, the junction kept 10 bases outside the gene matches. From germline, CDR1 is MNHEY and CDR2 SMNVEV (reference sequence). The CDR3 consists of 15 residues.

The rearrangement links TRBV9 to TRBJ2-7, with D perhaps matching TRBD2 (6 bases). The germline V gene has CDR1 SGDLS and CDR2 YYNGEE. The CDR3 length is 14 residues. Trimming took off 4 bases at V and 2 bases at J, with 13 bases between the two ends. CDR3 sequence (DNA): TGTGCCAGCAGCCCTAGGGACTCCCCCTACGAGCAGTACTTC. Protein product: CASSPRDSPYEQYF.

The rearrangement joins TRBV19 to TRBJ2-1; 8 nucleotides align to TRBD2. The CDR3 totals 16 residues. V lost 1 base and J lost 10; bases outside the gene matches: 12. Germline V gene data show CDR1 as LNHDA and CDR2 as SQIVND (reference sequence). As DNA, the CDR3 is TGTGCCAGTAGTATAGTAGCGGGGTCTCTAGCGCCGGAGCAGTTCTTC. Amino acid sequence: CASSIVAGSLAPEQFF.

This sequence joins TRBV29-1 and TRBJ1-4; TRBD1 aligns across 7 bases. This CDR3 has 14 residues. CDR1 and CDR2 (germline): SQVTM, ANQGSEA. Trimming at V came to 1 base and at J to 4 bases, leaving 3 bases not matched to a gene. CDR3 DNA sequence: TGCAGCGTTGAAGGAGGGGGCCTTAATGAAAAACTGTTTTTT. Its translation: CSVEGGGLNEKLFF.

This rearrangement joins TRBV21-1 to TRBJ2-7; the D call of TRBD2 is as the table states it, not checked on the DNA. TRBV21-1 has pseudogene status. The CDR3 consists of 19 residues. DNA of the CDR3: TGTGCCAGCAGCAGGGGGACTAGCGGGAGGGAATATTTTACCTACGAGCAGTACTTC. Protein product: CASSRGTSGREYFTYEQYF.

This clone was counted once. The chain employs TRBV30 and TRBJ2-3; D might be TRBD1 (6 bases). Germline CDR1 reads GTSNPN; CDR2 reads SVGIG (reference sequence). V was clipped by 2 bases and J by 13 bases, with 13 bases between them. The CDR3 runs 11 residues. CDR3 DNA sequence: TGTGCCTGGAGTCGAAAAGGGGGAAAGTATTTT. Amino acid sequence: CAWSRKGGKYF. Drawing the rest from reference TRBV30 and TRBJ2-3, the complete variable domain is SQTIHQWPATLVQPVGSPLSLECTVEGTSNPNLYWYRQAAGRGLQLLFYSVGIGQISSEVPQNLSASRPQDRQFILSSKKLLLSDSGFYLCAWSRKGGKYFGPGTRLTVL.

The chain couples TRBV7-2 to TRBJ2-7; TRBD1 agrees at 9 bases. V was pared by 3 bases and J by 3 bases, with 3 bases of the junction left unmatched. The germline gives CDR1 SGHTA, CDR2 FQGNSA. CDR3 length: 14 amino acids. This CDR3 reads CASSFGTGNYEQYF. The CDR3 bases are TGTGCCAGCAGCTTCGGGACAGGGAACTACGAGCAGTACTTC.

The chain links TRBV11-2 to TRBJ1-2; the match to TRBD1 covers 9 bases. This CDR3 contains 14 residues. V lost 0 bases, J lost 8 bases, and 4 bases stayed unmatched. Germline V gene sequence: CDR1 SGHAT, CDR2 FQNNGV. The CDR3 sequence is CASSLEWTGEGYTF. CDR3 sequence (DNA): TGTGCCAGCAGCTTAGAGTGGACAGGGGAGGGCTACACCTTC.

The chain is built from TRBV5-1 and TRBJ2-2; D remains ambiguous. Germline V gives CDR1 SGHRS, CDR2 YFSETQ. This CDR3 has 14 amino acids. V was pared by 0 bases and J by 2 bases, with 5 bases between. CDR3 loop: CASSLDTNTGELFF. As DNA, the CDR3 is TGCGCCAGCAGCTTGGACACAAACACCGGGGAGCTGTTTTTT.